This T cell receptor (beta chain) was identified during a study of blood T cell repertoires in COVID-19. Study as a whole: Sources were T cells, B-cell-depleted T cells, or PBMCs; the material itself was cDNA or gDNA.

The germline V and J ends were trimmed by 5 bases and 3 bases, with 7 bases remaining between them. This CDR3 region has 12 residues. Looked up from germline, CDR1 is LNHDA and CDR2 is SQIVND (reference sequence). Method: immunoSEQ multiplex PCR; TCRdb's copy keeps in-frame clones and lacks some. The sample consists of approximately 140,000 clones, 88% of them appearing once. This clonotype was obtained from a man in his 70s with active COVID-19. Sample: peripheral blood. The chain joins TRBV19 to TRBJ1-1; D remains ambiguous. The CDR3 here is CASSRGDTEAFF. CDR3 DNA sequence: TGTGCCAGTAGTCGCGGGGACACTGAAGCTTTCTTT.